These T cell receptor beta chains were read from a single sample in a study of T cells after yellow fever vaccination. TCRdb itself ran the 5' RACE reads through MiXCR, one entry per CDR3 protein. Among roughly 160,000 distinct CDR3 sequences listed, 6% to 7.5% were seen once. The material was CD4+ T cells sorted from PBMCs, obtained 4 to 6 days after the first yellow fever vaccination. Every receptor here comes from a man younger than 30 who received the YFV17D yellow fever vaccine. CDR3s include the opening cysteine and the closing phenylalanine or tryptophan. D genes are given only for firm matches. Clone size is not always given. Where it is, it says once, few, many or a class for expanded clones.

TGTGCCAGCAGTGGACTTCCAGGGGGCGCGAATTCACCCCTCCACTTT CASSGLPGGANSPLHF TRBJ1-6 16 TRBD1 TRBV6-1 .
TGTGCCAGCAGTTCGTCGGGTAATAATTCACCCCTCCACTTT CASSSSGNNSPLHF TRBJ1-6 14 . TRBV12-3/TRBV12-4 many
TGTGCCAGCAGTTCCCCACAGCTGTATGGCTACACCTTC CASSSPQLYGYTF TRBJ1-2 13 . TRBV28 many
TGTGCCAGCAGCTTAGCCCCAGGCCCGAATTCACCCCTCCACTTT CASSLAPGPNSPLHF TRBJ1-6 15 . TRBV7-2 many
TGTGCCAGCAGCCAGAGGGAATCAGGGGAGCTGTTTTTT CASSQRESGELFF TRBJ2-2 13 . TRBV3-1 many
TGTGCCAGCAGCTTATGGCGGGACAGGGCTCCGTACTTC CASSLWRDRAPYF TRBJ2-5 13 TRBD1 TRBV7-2 .
TGTGCCAGCAGTTTGGGGCGGGTGCAGTACTTC CASSLGRVQYF TRBJ2-7 11 . TRBV12-3/TRBV12-4 many
TGTGCCAGCTGCCAGGTCGGACTAGAAAGGGAGACCCAGTACTTC CASCQVGLERETQYF TRBJ2-5 15 TRBD2 TRBV3-1 .
TGTGCCAGCACCATGCTCAGGGACGGCTACACCTTC CASTMLRDGYTF TRBJ1-2 12 . TRBV12-3/TRBV12-4 .
TGTGCCAGCAGAGAAACTAGCGGCAATGAGCAGTTCTTC CASRETSGNEQFF TRBJ2-1 13 TRBD2 TRBV6-6 .
TGTGCCAGCAGCCAAGGAGGGGGTTTGGCCCCCAGCTCCTACGAGCAGTACTTC CASSQGGGLAPSSYEQYF TRBJ2-7 18 . TRBV4-2 .
TGTGCCAGCAGCTTCTCGGGGATGCAAGAGACCCAGTACTTC CASSFSGMQETQYF TRBJ2-5 14 . TRBV5-4 .
TGTGCCAGCAGCTGGACAGCCAGCGACCAGCCCCAGCATTTT CASSWTASDQPQHF TRBJ1-5 14 . TRBV5-5 many
TGTGCCAGCACCCAAATGGACAGTAACTATGGCTACACCTTC CASTQMDSNYGYTF TRBJ1-2 14 . TRBV7-2 many
TGTGCCAGCAGCGTCGGACAGGGGGCGCGGGACATTCAGTACTTC CASSVGQGARDIQYF TRBJ2-4 15 TRBD1 TRBV12-3/TRBV12-4 many
TGCAGTGCTAGAGATCCCACAGCTTTAACTAATGAAAAACTGTTTTTT CSARDPTALTNEKLFF TRBJ1-4 16 . TRBV20-1 many
TGCGCCAGCAGCTTGGTTCGGGACAGAAACAATGAGCAGTTCTTC CASSLVRDRNNEQFF TRBJ2-1 15 TRBD1 TRBV5-1 many
TGTGCCAGCGAAAGCAGGGGGACTGACAATGAGCAGTTCTTC CASESRGTDNEQFF TRBJ2-1 14 . TRBV4-2 many
TGTGCCAGCACCCCCCCCCAGGGGATGAACACTGAAGCTTTCTTT CASTPPQGMNTEAFF TRBJ1-1 15 . TRBV6-5 many
TGTGCCAGCAGCCAGCTAGCGGGGGGGCGAGATACGCAGTATTTT CASSQLAGGRDTQYF TRBJ2-3 15 TRBD2 TRBV5-6 many
TGCAGTGCCGTAGCGGGGGGGCCGGGCACCGGGGAGCTGTTTTTT CSAVAGGPGTGELFF TRBJ2-2 15 TRBD2 TRBV20-1 many
TGCGCCAGCAGCCAAGATTCGGGGGCTGGAGAGACCCAGTACTTC CASSQDSGAGETQYF TRBJ2-5 15 . TRBV4-3 few
TGTGCCAGCACCCAGGGCAGGGGCGATCAGCCCCAGCATTTT CASTQGRGDQPQHF TRBJ1-5 14 . TRBV12-3/TRBV12-4 many
TGTGCCATCAGGAGGGGACAGGGGCCTCACGGGACTGAAGCTTTCTTT CAIRRGQGPHGTEAFF TRBJ1-1 16 TRBD1 TRBV10-3 few
TGTGCCAGCAGCCAAGATCGGACGCCCGCGGGGGATCAGCCCCAGCATTTT CASSQDRTPAGDQPQHF TRBJ1-5 17 . TRBV3-1 .
TGTGCCAGCAGCCAAGAAGGACAGGGGGCCGGTGAGCAGTACTTC CASSQEGQGAGEQYF TRBJ2-7 15 TRBD1 TRBV4-2 .
TGTGCCAGCTCACCGGGACGTGGCTACGAGCAGTACTTC CASSPGRGYEQYF TRBJ2-7 13 . TRBV12-3/TRBV12-4 few
TGTGCCAGCAGCGAATCCAGGGGGAGTACGCAGTATTTT CASSESRGSTQYF TRBJ2-3 13 TRBD1 TRBV11-2 many
TGTGCCAGCAGCCAAGGTCAGGGAGGGGGAATGAACACTGAAGCTTTCTTT CASSQGQGGGMNTEAFF TRBJ1-1 17 . TRBV3-1 many
TGTGCCAGCAGCTTGCAGTCCATGAGTACTGAAGCTTTCTTT CASSLQSMSTEAFF TRBJ1-1 14 . TRBV5-4 few
TGTGCCAGCAGCGGAGGACGCGGCAATCAGCCCCAGCATTTT CASSGGRGNQPQHF TRBJ1-5 14 . TRBV3-1 many
TGTGCCAGCATGCGGGGGGGAAACACCGGGGAGCTGTTTTTT CASMRGGNTGELFF TRBJ2-2 14 TRBD2 TRBV12-3/TRBV12-4 many
TGTGCCAGCAGCCCCCGCAGCGGGGGTAGCACAGATACGCAGTATTTT CASSPRSGGSTDTQYF TRBJ2-3 16 TRBD2 TRBV5-4 .
TGTGCCAGCAGCCAGGGAGCTGGGGCCAACGTCCTGACTTTC CASSQGAGANVLTF TRBJ2-6 14 . TRBV11-2 many
TGTGCCAGCAGCCCGTGGATTTTCGGGGTACGACCGGGGCATGAGCAGTTCTTC CASSPWIFGVRPGHEQFF TRBJ2-1 18 . TRBV7-8 many
TGTGCCAGCAGCTTGGTTGAGAATAGGGAGCTGTTTTTT CASSLVENRELFF TRBJ2-2 13 . TRBV5-4 few
TGCAGTGCTAGTTCCATCTCCGGGAGCACTGAAGCTTTCTTT CSASSISGSTEAFF TRBJ1-1 14 . TRBV20-1 few
TGCGCCAGCCGATTAGCGGGGGGGCCCTACGAGCAGTACTTC CASRLAGGPYEQYF TRBJ2-7 14 TRBD2 TRBV5-1 few
TGTGCCAGCAGTTCCGGGGGAAGCTCCTACAATGAGCAGTTCTTC CASSSGGSSYNEQFF TRBJ2-1 15 . TRBV12-3/TRBV12-4 many
TGTGCCACGTCTGAGGTCAGAGCCGGTTCACCCCTCCACTTT CATSEVRAGSPLHF TRBJ1-6 14 . TRBV10-3 many
TGTGCCACCAGCAGACCCATGGACGGAGCCCTTCATGGCTACACCTTC CATSRPMDGALHGYTF TRBJ1-2 16 . TRBV15 many
TGTGCCAGCAGTGGGACTACTAGCTCCTATAATTCACCCCTCCACTTT CASSGTTSSYNSPLHF TRBJ1-6 16 . TRBV2 .
TGCGCCAGCAGCTTGGGCGCTAGCGGGACGGTGTACTTC CASSLGASGTVYF TRBJ2-7 13 TRBD2 TRBV5-1 many
TGTGCCAGCAGCCCTAGGTGGGGGGTCGGCACTGAAGCTTTCTTT CASSPRWGVGTEAFF TRBJ1-1 15 . TRBV5-6 many
TGTGCCAGCAGCAGGGGACGGACGGCCTATGGCTACACCTTC CASSRGRTAYGYTF TRBJ1-2 14 . TRBV5-6 many
TGTGCCAGCACCCAGACTCGCGCAGATACGCAGTATTTT CASTQTRADTQYF TRBJ2-3 13 . TRBV5-4 .
TGCGCCAGCAGCCAAGATCCGGACAGGGCGCACAATCAGCCCCAGCATTTT CASSQDPDRAHNQPQHF TRBJ1-5 17 TRBD1 TRBV4-1 many
TGTGCCAGCAGCCAACGGGCAGGGGGGATTAACACCTTC CASSQRAGGINTF TRBJ1-2 13 TRBD1 TRBV6-1 many
TGTGCCAGCAGCTTAGGCGGTAGCGGGGGCTCCTACAATGAGCAGTTCTTC CASSLGGSGGSYNEQFF TRBJ2-1 17 TRBD2 TRBV7-6 few